The entry below gives a single T cell receptor (beta chain) sequence along with its context. Its cognate antigen is unknown. The data belong to a study of early T cells in non-severe SARS-CoV-2 infection. In the study overall: Sequencing of unsorted whole blood was done on bulk RNA, leaving chains unpaired. Study-level findings and limits: In VDJdb matching, anti-spike CD8 responses were favored while private and CD4 specificities went missing.

cDNA molecules, individually, were tagged with unique molecular identifiers. MiXCR, applied by TCRdb to the 5' RACE reads, yields one record per CDR3 protein. The sample yields roughly 80,000 distinct CDR3 sequences, approximately 10% seen once. Trimming shortened V by 3 bases and J by 2 bases, and 8 bases separated the two germline ends. CDR1 and CDR2 (germline): SGHKS, YYEKEE (reference sequence). The CDR3 contains 13 residues. The sequenced sample was whole blood, obtained at baseline. The V gene is TRBV5-5, the J gene TRBJ2-5, with D unclear. The sequence derives from an adult who was a healthcare worker with PCR-confirmed SARS-CoV-2 infection or an uninfected control (not recorded which). The CDR3 region is CASSWGTQETQYF. CDR3 bases: TGTGCCAGCAGCTGGGGTACTCAAGAGACCCAGTACTTC.